This entry lists 30 T cell receptor beta chains sequenced from one sample in a study of glioma-infiltrating T cells after dendritic cell vaccination (TCRdb year 2016). The library was made by the immunoSEQ multiplex PCR assay. TCRdb carries this immuneACCESS record with in-frame sequences only. Its versions omit some clonotypes, under half of them owing to an unresolved V gene in the studies checked, with the rest unexplained. In this sample the table shows roughly 56,000 clones, approximately 87% of which occur a single time. The ten largest clones capture about 8.3% of the sample. The time point label on this specimen signifies: after dendritic cell vaccination, including at tumor progression/relapse. This material consisted of blood, taken after dendritic cell vaccination. The receptors here all came from a human donor with glioblastoma.

The gene calls are TRBV7-9 and TRBJ2-3, with 12 bases matching TRBD2. This CDR3 is built from 18 residues. V trimming: 1 base; J trimming: 3 bases; junction bases outside the gene matches: 8. The V gene's germline CDR1 is SEHNR and CDR2 FQNEAQ (reference sequence). The CDR3 sequence: CASSLGASGGAMTDTQYF. The CDR3, as DNA: TGTGCCAGCAGCTTAGGGGCTAGCGGGGGGGCAATGACAGATACGCAGTATTTT.

The rearrangement links TRBV19 to TRBJ2-7; D may be TRBD2 (6 bases). CDR1 LNHDA and CDR2 SQIVND come from the germline V gene (reference sequence). The CDR3 spans 14 residues. V was clipped by 3 bases and J by 2 bases, with 11 bases between them. CDR3 sequence: CASSMAGPTYEQYF. CDR3 coding DNA: TGTGCCAGTAGTATGGCGGGGCCCACCTACGAGCAGTACTTC.

The chain joins TRBV10-1 to TRBJ2-5; no clear D gene. The germline V gene has CDR1 WNHNN and CDR2 SYGVQD (reference sequence). The CDR3 totals 13 residues. Trimming took off 3 bases at V and 4 bases at J, with 9 bases between the two ends. The CDR3 DNA follows: TGCGCCAGCAGTGACTCCTTAGCAGAGACCCAGTACTTC. Translated, it gives CASSDSLAETQYF.

The genes are TRBV4-1 and TRBJ1-2, with a weak D call TRBD1 (5 bases). Germline V lookup: CDR1 MGHRA, CDR2 YSYEKL. The CDR3 sequence is 15 residues long. Trimming stripped 0 bases from V and 4 bases from J, with 12 bases between. CDR3 bases: TGCGCCAGCAGCCAAGACCCGACAGCTACCTATGGCTACACCTTC. It yields the protein CASSQDPTATYGYTF.

In its sample, this clone was seen once. V usage is TRBV27 and J usage is TRBJ2-2; D unresolved. Trimming stripped 0 bases from V and 1 base from J, with 12 bases between. In germline, CDR1 is MNHEY, CDR2 SMNVEV (reference sequence). The CDR3 consists of 17 residues. DNA of the CDR3: TGTGCCAGCAGTTTATCCGGTGTCAGGATGAACACCGGGGAGCTGTTTTTT. It is translated as CASSLSGVRMNTGELFF.

The chain combines TRBV27 with TRBJ2-7; 11 positions match TRBD1. The germline gives CDR1 MNHEY, CDR2 SMNVEV (reference sequence). V shed 5 bases and J 7 bases; nucleotides not matched to a gene: 10. This CDR3 has 15 residues. The CDR3, as DNA: TGTGCCAGCAGTACGGCCGGGACAGGGGGGGGTGAGCAGTACTTC. It codes for CASSTAGTGGGEQYF.

This chain connects TRBV28 to TRBJ2-3; D call uncertain. With 5 bases removed from V and 4 bases from J, the gap between germline ends came to 10 bases. CDR3 length: 13 amino acids. Germline CDR1 MDHEN, CDR2 SYDVKM. The CDR3 reads CASSRSSPDTQYF. Here the CDR3 DNA reads TGTGCCAGCAGTCGGTCCTCGCCAGATACGCAGTATTTT.

CDR3 residues: CASSLVGGVGDTQYF. The CDR3 bases are TGTGCCAGCAGCTTAGTAGGGGGCGTAGGAGATACGCAGTATTTT. V gene TRBV7-2 combines with J gene TRBJ2-3; 7 bases align to TRBD1. The CDR3 extends over 15 amino acids. Germline CDR1 and CDR2: SGHTA and FQGNSA. J lost 5 bases, V lost 1 base, and 6 bases had no gene match.

The chain uses TRBV9 and TRBJ2-3; TRBD2 matches 9 bases. Trimming removed 4 bases from V and 5 bases from J; junction bases left unmatched: 11. Germline-derived CDR1 and CDR2 are SGDLS and YYNGEE. The CDR3 is made up of 16 amino acids. CDR3 nucleotide sequence: TGTGCCAGCAGCTTAGGGGCGGGGGGGCCCGAAGATACGCAGTATTTT. Translated: CASSLGAGGPEDTQYF.

This chain connects TRBV18 to TRBJ2-5; 9 bases agree with TRBD2. This CDR3 is built from 19 residues. Germline trimming cut 2 bases from V and 4 bases from J; bases unmatched to any gene: 17. Germline V gives CDR1 KGHSH, CDR2 LQKENI. The CDR3 region is CASSPSLRLAGTQLETQYF. CDR3 DNA: TGTGCCAGCTCACCATCCCTCCGGCTAGCGGGGACCCAGTTAGAGACCCAGTACTTC.

A remark on this clone: Other DNA variants within this sample encode the same CDR3. This chain uses TRBV19 with TRBJ2-2; D gene uncertain. Between the trimmed V and J ends, which lost 2 bases and 1 base, there was a span of 5 bases. CDR3 length equals 14 residues. Germline values: CDR1 LNHDA, CDR2 SQIVND (reference sequence). The CDR3 DNA reads TGTGCCAGTAGTATATCAGGGAACACCGGGGAGCTGTTTTTT. Translation: CASSISGNTGELFF.

In the case of this clone: At one end, the junction sequence differs from germline, possibly due to a read error. V is TRBV7-7 and J is TRBJ1-3; D is unclear. Germline CDR1 SSHAT, CDR2 FNYEAQ (reference sequence). This CDR3 contains 15 residues. The CDR3 DNA reads TGTGCTAGCAGCTTATCGGGTACCTCTGGAAACACCATATATTTT. Translated: CASSLSGTSGNTIYF.

J is TRBJ2-3 and V is TRBV6-5; no definite D call. Trimming removed 2 bases from V and 6 bases from J, with 9 bases in between. CDR3 length equals 13 residues. The germline CDR1 and CDR2 sequences are MNHEY and SVGAGI. CDR3 sequence (DNA): TGTGCCAGCAGTTACCCAGGCCGGGATACGCAGTATTTT. Its protein is CASSYPGRDTQYF.

This chain uses TRBV29-1 with TRBJ1-2; D is perhaps TRBD1 (5 bases). The germline V gene has CDR1 SQVTM and CDR2 ANQGSEA. This CDR3 region has 11 residues. Trimming pared 6 bases from V and 4 bases from J, leaving 9 bases between. In DNA form, the CDR3 reads TGCAGCGTGAAGACAGCCTATGGCTACACCTTC. This sequence encodes CSVKTAYGYTF. The full variable domain, with the rest looked up from reference TRBV29-1 and TRBJ1-2, is SAVISQKPSRDICQRGTSLTIQCQVDSQVTMMFWYRQQPGQSLTLIATANQGSEATYESGFVIDKFPISRPNLTFSTLTVSNMSPEDSSIYLCSVKTAYGYTFGSGTRLTVV.

The gene calls are TRBV11-2 and TRBJ1-1; 9 bases align to TRBD1. The CDR3 has 16 amino acids. Germline trimming cut 0 bases from V and 5 bases from J; bases unmatched to any gene: 7. From germline, CDR1 is SGHAT and CDR2 FQNNGV. This CDR3 reads CASSLEGQGTTTEAFF. The CDR3 DNA reads TGTGCCAGCAGCTTAGAGGGACAGGGAACTACGACTGAAGCTTTCTTT.

Of note for this clone: Other DNA sequences in the sample encode the same CDR3. This sequence joins TRBV4-1 and TRBJ1-5; 8 nucleotides align to TRBD1. The ends lost 1 base at V and 2 bases at J; junction bases unmatched: 4. This CDR3 is 16 amino acids long. Germline CDR1 and CDR2: MGHRA and YSYEKL. CDR3 amino acids: CASSQAGQGRNQPQHF. For the CDR3, the DNA is TGCGCCAGCAGCCAAGCAGGACAGGGACGCAATCAGCCCCAGCATTTT.

The chain has TRBV5-1 and TRBJ1-4; TRBD1 matches 7 bases. CDR1 and CDR2 from the germline V gene are SGHRS and YFSETQ. V trimming: 0 bases; J trimming: 6 bases; junction bases outside the gene matches: 5. There are 15 residues in the CDR3. CDR3 sequence: CASSLVPGGDEKLFF. In nucleotides, the CDR3 is TGCGCCAGCAGCTTGGTCCCAGGGGGTGATGAAAAACTGTTTTTT.

The chain combines TRBV6-5 with TRBJ2-7, with TRBD2 as a possible D gene (7 bases). Germline V gene data show CDR1 as MNHEY and CDR2 as SVGAGI. The CDR3 is made up of 14 amino acids. Trimming removed 8 bases at V and 0 bases at J, with 14 bases between. This CDR3 is CASRGALSSYEQYF. As DNA, the CDR3 is TGTGCCAGCCGGGGGGCCCTAAGCTCCTACGAGCAGTACTTC.

DNA for the CDR3: TGTGCCAGCAGCTCCCGGGACAGGGCTAACTATGGCTACACCTTC. This codes for CASSSRDRANYGYTF. The chain uses TRBV11-2 and TRBJ1-2; 9 bases fit TRBD1. The V and J ends lost 4 bases and 0 bases, in that order; junction bases with no gene match: 3. This CDR3 has 15 amino acids. CDR1 is SGHAT and CDR2 is FQNNGV in the germline V gene.

The chain recombines TRBV30 with TRBJ2-6, with D unresolved. This CDR3 has 15 residues. CDR1 and CDR2 (germline): GTSNPN, SVGIG (reference sequence). With 2 bases removed from V and 1 base from J, the gap between germline ends came to 9 bases. The CDR3 loop reads CAWSLVESGANVLTF. In DNA, the CDR3 is TGTGCCTGGAGTTTAGTCGAGTCTGGGGCCAACGTCCTGACTTTC.

V is TRBV11-2 and J is TRBJ2-3; 9 bases align to TRBD1. The J segment lost 3 bases and the V segment lost 5 bases, leaving 9 bases of the junction unmatched. The CDR3 covers 16 residues. The germline V gene has CDR1 SGHAT and CDR2 FQNNGV. CDR3: CASSLTDRGRTDTQYF. CDR3 sequence (DNA): TGTGCCAGCAGCCTAACGGACAGGGGTAGGACAGATACGCAGTATTTT.

This chain uses TRBV5-4 with TRBJ2-2; the match to TRBD1 covers 8 bases. J gave up 0 bases and V 4 bases, and 8 bases lay outside the gene matches. The germline gives CDR1 SGHNT, CDR2 YYREEE (reference sequence). The CDR3 is made up of 17 amino acids. CDR3 nucleotide sequence: TGTGCCAGCAGCCGACCCGGACAGGGCGCGAACACCGGGGAGCTGTTTTTT. Protein product: CASSRPGQGANTGELFF.

The chain links TRBV27 to TRBJ2-7, with TRBD2 matching 8 bases. Germline assignment: CDR1 MNHEY and CDR2 SMNVEV (reference sequence). J was trimmed by 3 bases and V by 5 bases; bases with no gene match: 3. This CDR3 has 13 residues. The CDR3 region is CASSPSGGYEQYF. CDR3 coding DNA: TGTGCCAGCAGTCCCAGCGGGGGCTACGAGCAGTACTTC.

The chain joins TRBV28 to TRBJ1-3, with 8 bases identical to TRBD1. Unmatched junction bases numbered 5, after V lost 5 bases and J lost 2 bases. The germline V gene has CDR1 MDHEN and CDR2 SYDVKM. This CDR3 region has 15 residues. This CDR3 is CASSTDRGTGNTIYF. Here the CDR3 DNA reads TGTGCCAGCAGTACAGACAGGGGTACTGGAAACACCATATATTTT.

This clone was counted only a few times. CDR3 DNA: TGTGCCATCAGTGAGTTGACAGGGAACACTGAAGCTTTCTTT. Protein: CAISELTGNTEAFF. This chain links TRBV10-3 with TRBJ1-1, with a tentative D call TRBD1 (6 bases). This CDR3 is built from 14 residues. The germline V and J ends were trimmed by 1 base and 1 base, with 7 bases remaining between them. Germline CDR1 and CDR2: ENHRY and SYGVKD.

V gene TRBV19 combines with J gene TRBJ1-5; D remains unclear. CDR1 and CDR2 from the germline V gene are LNHDA and SQIVND (reference sequence). The CDR3 is made up of 19 amino acids. Trimming cost V 0 bases and J 2 bases, with 20 bases left between them. The CDR3 is CASSIDRQTVTGGNQPQHF. DNA for the CDR3: TGTGCCAGTAGTATAGATCGCCAGACTGTTACCGGGGGCAATCAGCCCCAGCATTTT.

The chain employs TRBV5-1 and TRBJ1-4, with TRBD1 as a possible D gene (6 bases). The V end was cut by 4 bases, the J end by 3 bases, with 13 bases between. Germline lookup yields CDR1 SGHRS and CDR2 YFSETQ. This CDR3 has 15 amino acids. The CDR3 spells CASSATGLSNEKLFF. In nucleotides, the CDR3 is TGCGCCAGCAGCGCAACAGGGTTGTCTAATGAAAAACTGTTTTTT.

Here the CDR3 reads CASSADRGGNQPQHF. Written as DNA, the CDR3 is TGTGCCAGCAGTGCAGACAGGGGAGGCAATCAGCCCCAGCATTTT. This rearrangement joins TRBV27 to TRBJ1-5, with 8 bases fitting TRBD1. Germline CDR1 and CDR2: MNHEY and SMNVEV (reference sequence). There are 15 residues in the CDR3. V shed 5 bases and J 2 bases; nucleotides not matched to a gene: 5.

The chain links TRBV6-5 to TRBJ2-1; no firm D call. CDR3 length: 13 residues. In germline, CDR1 is MNHEY, CDR2 SVGAGI. V lost 4 bases to trimming and J lost 8 bases, with 12 bases between them. The CDR3 here is CASSSGSLDEQFF. The CDR3 nucleotides read TGTGCCAGCAGTTCCGGGTCCTTGGATGAGCAGTTCTTC.

This clone has only a few counts. DNA for the CDR3: TGTGCCAGCACCCCGGCCTCGGGGGTGTCTGGCTACACCTTC. This codes for CASTPASGVSGYTF. The rearrangement links TRBV7-2 to TRBJ1-2, with a possible D match to TRBD1 (5 bases). V was trimmed by 7 bases and J by 7 bases, leaving 19 bases between them. This CDR3 spans 14 amino acids. CDR1 and CDR2 from the germline V gene are SGHTA and FQGNSA.